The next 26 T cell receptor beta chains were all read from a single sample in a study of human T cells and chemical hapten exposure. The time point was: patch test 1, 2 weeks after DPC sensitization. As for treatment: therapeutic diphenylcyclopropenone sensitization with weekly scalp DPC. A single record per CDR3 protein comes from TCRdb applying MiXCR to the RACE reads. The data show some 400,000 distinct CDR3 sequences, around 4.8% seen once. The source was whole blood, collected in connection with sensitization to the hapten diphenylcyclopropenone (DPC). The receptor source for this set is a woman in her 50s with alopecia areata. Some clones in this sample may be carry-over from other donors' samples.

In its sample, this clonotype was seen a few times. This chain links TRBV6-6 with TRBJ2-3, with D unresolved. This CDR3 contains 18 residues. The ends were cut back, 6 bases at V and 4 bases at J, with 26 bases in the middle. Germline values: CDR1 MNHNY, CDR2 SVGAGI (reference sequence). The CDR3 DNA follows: TGTGCCAGCAGCCCGTCTAGAGGACGAGGAAAGGAAGCAGATACGCAGTATTTT. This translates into CASSPSRGRGKEADTQYF.

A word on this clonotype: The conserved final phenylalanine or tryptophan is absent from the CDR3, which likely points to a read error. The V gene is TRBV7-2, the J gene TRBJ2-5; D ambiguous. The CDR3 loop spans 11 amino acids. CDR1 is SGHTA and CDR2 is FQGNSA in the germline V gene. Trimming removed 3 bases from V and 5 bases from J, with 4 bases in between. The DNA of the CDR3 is TGTGCCAGCAGCTTGCCTGAGACCCAGTACTAC. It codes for CASSLPETQYY.

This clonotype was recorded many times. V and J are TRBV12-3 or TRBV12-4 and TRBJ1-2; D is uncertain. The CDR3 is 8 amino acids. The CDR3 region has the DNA TGTGCTACCCAGGGCTACACCTTC. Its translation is CATQGYTF.

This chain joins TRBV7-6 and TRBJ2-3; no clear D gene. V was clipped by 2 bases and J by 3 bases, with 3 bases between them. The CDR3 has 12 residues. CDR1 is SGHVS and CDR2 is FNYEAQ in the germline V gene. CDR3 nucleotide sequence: TGTGCCAGCAGCTTATGGACAGATACGCAGTATTTT. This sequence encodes CASSLWTDTQYF.

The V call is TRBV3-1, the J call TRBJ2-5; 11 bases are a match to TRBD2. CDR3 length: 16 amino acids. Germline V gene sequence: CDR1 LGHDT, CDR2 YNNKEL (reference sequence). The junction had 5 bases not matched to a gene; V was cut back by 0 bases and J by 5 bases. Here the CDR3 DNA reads TGTGCCAGCAGCCAAGATTCGGGACTAGCGGCGGAGACCCAGTACTTC. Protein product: CASSQDSGLAAETQYF.

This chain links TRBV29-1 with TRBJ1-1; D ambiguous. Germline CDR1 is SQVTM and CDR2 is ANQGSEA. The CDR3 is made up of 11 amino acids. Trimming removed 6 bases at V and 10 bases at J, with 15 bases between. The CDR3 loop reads CSVPDGVGAFF. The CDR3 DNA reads TGCAGCGTACCCGATGGAGTCGGAGCTTTCTTT. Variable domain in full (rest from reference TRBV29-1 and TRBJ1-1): SAVISQKPSRDICQRGTSLTIQCQVDSQVTMMFWYRQQPGQSLTLIATANQGSEATYESGFVIDKFPISRPNLTFSTLTVSNMSPEDSSIYLCSVPDGVGAFFGQGTRLTVV.

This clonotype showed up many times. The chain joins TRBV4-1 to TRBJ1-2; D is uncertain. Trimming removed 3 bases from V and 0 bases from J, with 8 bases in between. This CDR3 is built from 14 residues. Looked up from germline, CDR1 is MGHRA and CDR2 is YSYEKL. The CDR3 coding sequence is TGCGCCAGCAGCCACGGCCGAACTAACTATGGCTACACCTTC. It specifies CASSHGRTNYGYTF.

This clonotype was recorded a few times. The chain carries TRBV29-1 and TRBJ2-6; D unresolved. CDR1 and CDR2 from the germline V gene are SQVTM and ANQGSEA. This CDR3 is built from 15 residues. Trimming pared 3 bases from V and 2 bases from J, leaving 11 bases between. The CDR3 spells CSVDIPGAGANVLTF. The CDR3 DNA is TGCAGCGTTGACATACCAGGTGCTGGGGCCAACGTCCTGACTTTC.

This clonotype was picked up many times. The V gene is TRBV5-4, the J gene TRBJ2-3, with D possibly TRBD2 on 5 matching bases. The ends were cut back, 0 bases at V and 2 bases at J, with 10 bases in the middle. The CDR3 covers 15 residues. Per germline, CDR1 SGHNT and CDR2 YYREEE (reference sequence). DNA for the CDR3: TGTGCCAGCAGCTTGGATGAGGGTTACACAGATACGCAGTATTTT. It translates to CASSLDEGYTDTQYF.

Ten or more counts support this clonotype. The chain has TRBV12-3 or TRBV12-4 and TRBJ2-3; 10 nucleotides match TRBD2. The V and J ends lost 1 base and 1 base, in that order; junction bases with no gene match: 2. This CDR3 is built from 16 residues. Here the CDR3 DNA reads TGTGCCAGCAGTTTAGTCAGCGGGAGGGGCACAGATACGCAGTATTTT. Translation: CASSLVSGRGTDTQYF.

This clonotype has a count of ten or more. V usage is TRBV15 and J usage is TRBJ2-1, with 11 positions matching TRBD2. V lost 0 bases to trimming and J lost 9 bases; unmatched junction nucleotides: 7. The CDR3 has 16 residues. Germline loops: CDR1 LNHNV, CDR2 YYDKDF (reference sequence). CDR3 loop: CATSRDSGGAAGEQFF. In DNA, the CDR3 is TGTGCCACCAGCAGAGATAGCGGGGGGGCCGCGGGTGAGCAGTTCTTC. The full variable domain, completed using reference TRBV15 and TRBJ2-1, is DAMVIQNPRYQVTQFGKPVTLSCSQTLNHNVMYWYQQKSSQAPKLLFHYYDKDFNNEADTPDNFQSRRPNTSFCFLDIRSPGLGDTAMYLCATSRDSGGAAGEQFFGPGTRLTVL.

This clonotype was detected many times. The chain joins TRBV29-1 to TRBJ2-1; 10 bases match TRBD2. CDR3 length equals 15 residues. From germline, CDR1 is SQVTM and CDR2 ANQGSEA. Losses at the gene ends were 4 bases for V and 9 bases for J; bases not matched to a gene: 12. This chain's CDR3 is CSVGPSGRAISEQFF. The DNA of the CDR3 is TGCAGCGTTGGACCAAGCGGGAGGGCCATTAGTGAGCAGTTCTTC.

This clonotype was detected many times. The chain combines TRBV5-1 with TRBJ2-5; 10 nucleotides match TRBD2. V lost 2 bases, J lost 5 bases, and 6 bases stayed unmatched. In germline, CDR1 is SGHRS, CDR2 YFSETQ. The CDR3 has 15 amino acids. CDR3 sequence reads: CASSFGTSASETQYF. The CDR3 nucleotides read TGCGCCAGCAGCTTCGGGACTAGCGCTAGCGAGACCCAGTACTTC. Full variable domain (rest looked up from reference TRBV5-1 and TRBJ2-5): KAGVTQTPRYLIKTRGQQVTLSCSPISGHRSVSWYQQTPGQGLQFLFEYFSETQRNKGNFPGRFSGRQFSNSRSEMNVSTLELGDSALYLCASSFGTSASETQYFGPGTRLLVL.

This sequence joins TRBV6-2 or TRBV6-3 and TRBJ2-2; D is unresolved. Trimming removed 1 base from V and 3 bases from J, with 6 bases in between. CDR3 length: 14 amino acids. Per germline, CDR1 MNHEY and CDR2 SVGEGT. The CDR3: CASSYLTYTGELFF. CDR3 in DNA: TGTGCCAGCAGTTACTTGACCTACACCGGGGAGCTGTTTTTT.

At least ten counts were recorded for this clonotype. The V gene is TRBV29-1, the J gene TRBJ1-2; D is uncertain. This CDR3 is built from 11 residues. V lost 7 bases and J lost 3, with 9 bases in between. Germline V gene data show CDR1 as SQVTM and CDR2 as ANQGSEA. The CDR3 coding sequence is TGCAGCGCCTGGACTGACTATGGCTACACCTTC. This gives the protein CSAWTDYGYTF.

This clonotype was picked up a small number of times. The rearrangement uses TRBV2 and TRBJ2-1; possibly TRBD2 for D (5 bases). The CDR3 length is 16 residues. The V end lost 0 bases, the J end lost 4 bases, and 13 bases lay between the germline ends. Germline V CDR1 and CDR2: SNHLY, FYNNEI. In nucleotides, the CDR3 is TGTGCCAGCAGTGAAGCTGGTGTGGGGAGTTACAATGAGCAGTTCTTC. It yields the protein CASSEAGVGSYNEQFF.

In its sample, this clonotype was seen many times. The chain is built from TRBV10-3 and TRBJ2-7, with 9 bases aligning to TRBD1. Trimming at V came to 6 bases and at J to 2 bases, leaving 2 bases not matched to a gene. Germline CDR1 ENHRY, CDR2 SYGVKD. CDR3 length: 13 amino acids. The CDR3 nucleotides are TGTGCCATCAGCGGGACAGGGCCCTACGAGCAGTACTTC. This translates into CAISGTGPYEQYF.

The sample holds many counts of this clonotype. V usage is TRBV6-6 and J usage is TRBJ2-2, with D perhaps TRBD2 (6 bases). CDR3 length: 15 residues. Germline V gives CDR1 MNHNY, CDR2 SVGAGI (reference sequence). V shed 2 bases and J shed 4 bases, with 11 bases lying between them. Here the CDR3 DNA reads TGTGCCAGCAGTTACCCGGGGGTGGGCACCGGGGAGCTGTTTTTT. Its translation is CASSYPGVGTGELFF.

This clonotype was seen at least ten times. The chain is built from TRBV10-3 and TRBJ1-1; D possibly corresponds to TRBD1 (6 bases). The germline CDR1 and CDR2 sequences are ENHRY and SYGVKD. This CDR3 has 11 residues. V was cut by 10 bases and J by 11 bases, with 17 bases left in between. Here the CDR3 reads CATRGGPRAFF. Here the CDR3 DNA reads TGTGCCACCCGCGGGGGGCCGAGGGCTTTCTTT.

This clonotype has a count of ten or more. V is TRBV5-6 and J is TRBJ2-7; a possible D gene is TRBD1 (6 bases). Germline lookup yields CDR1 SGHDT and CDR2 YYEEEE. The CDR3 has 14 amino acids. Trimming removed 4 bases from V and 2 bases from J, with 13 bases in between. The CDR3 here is CASSPWTVPYEQYF. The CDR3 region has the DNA TGTGCCAGCAGCCCGTGGACAGTCCCCTACGAGCAGTACTTC. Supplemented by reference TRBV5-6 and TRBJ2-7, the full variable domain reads DAGVTQSPTHLIKTRGQQVTLRCSPKSGHDTVSWYQQALGQGPQFIFQYYEEEERQRGNFPDRFSGHQFPNYSSELNVNALLLGDSALYLCASSPWTVPYEQYFGPGTRLTVT.

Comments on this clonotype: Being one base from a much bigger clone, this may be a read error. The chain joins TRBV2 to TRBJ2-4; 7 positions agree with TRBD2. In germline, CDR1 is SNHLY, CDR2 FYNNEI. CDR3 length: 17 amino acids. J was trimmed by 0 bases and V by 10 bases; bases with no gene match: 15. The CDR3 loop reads CATRREGILLAKNIQYF. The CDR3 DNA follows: TGTGCCACCAGGAGGGAGGGGATTCTCCTAGCCAAAAACATTCAGTACTTC.

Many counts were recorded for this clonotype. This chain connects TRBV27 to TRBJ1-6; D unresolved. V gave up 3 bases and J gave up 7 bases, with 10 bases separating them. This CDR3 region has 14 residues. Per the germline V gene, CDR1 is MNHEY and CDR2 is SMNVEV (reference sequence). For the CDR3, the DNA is TGTGCCAGCAGTTTGAGCCGTGGGAATTCACCCCTCCACTTT. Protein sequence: CASSLSRGNSPLHF.

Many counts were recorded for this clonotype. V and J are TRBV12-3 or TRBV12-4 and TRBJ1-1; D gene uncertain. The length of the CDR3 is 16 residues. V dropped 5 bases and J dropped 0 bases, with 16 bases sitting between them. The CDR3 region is CASSTPSAELNTEAFF. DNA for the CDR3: TGTGCCAGCAGTACACCCTCGGCGGAACTGAACACTGAAGCTTTCTTT.

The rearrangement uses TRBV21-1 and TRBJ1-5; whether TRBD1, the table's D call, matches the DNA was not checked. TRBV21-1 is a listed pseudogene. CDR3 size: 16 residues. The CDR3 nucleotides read TGTGCCAGCAGCGCGGGACGCATTTTTAGCAATCAGCCCCAGCATTTT. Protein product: CASSAGRIFSNQPQHF.

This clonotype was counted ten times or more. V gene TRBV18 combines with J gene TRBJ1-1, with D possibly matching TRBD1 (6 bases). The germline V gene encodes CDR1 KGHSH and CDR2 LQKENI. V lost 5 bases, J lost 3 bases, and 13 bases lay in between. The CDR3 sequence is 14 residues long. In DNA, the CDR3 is TGTGCCAGCTCAAAGGCAGGGGCGGACACTGAAGCTTTCTTT. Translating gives CASSKAGADTEAFF.

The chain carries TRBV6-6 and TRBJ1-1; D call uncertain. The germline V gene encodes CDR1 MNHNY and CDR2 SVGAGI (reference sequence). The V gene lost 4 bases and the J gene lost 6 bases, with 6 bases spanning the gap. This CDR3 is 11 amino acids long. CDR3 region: CASSFQAEAFF. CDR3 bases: TGTGCCAGCAGTTTCCAGGCTGAAGCTTTCTTT.